Presented here are 14 T cell receptor beta chains from one specimen sequenced in a study of CD8 T cells in ankylosing spondylitis. Each CDR3 protein gets one entry after TCRdb re-called the 5' RACE reads with MiXCR. Of under 170,000 distinct CDR3 sequences in the sample, 44% were seen once. The specimen was synovial fluid, either unsorted or a sorted T cell fraction (not recorded which). The receptors stem from a male donor with ankylosing spondylitis.

V usage is TRBV12-3 or TRBV12-4 and J usage is TRBJ1-4, with D perhaps TRBD1 (6 bases). CDR3 length: 15 residues. V gave up 6 bases and J gave up 8 bases, with 19 bases separating them. The CDR3 region has the DNA TGTGCCAGCAGCCCCCTTGGGGGGCTAGGGGAAAAACTGTTTTTT. This encodes CASSPLGGLGEKLFF.

The genes are TRBV4-1 and TRBJ1-1; D not resolved. Trimming stripped 0 bases from V and 5 bases from J, with 13 bases between. Germline CDR1 and CDR2: MGHRA and YSYEKL. This CDR3 contains 15 residues. The CDR3 DNA sequence: TGCGCCAGCAGCCAAGATGTTGGAGGTGAAACTGAAGCTTTCTTT. Translating gives CASSQDVGGETEAFF.

The genes are TRBV29-1 and TRBJ2-2; D remains unclear. Between the trimmed V and J ends, which lost 2 bases and 10 bases, there was a span of 8 bases. The V gene's germline CDR1 is SQVTM and CDR2 ANQGSEA. The length of the CDR3 is 11 residues. CDR3 in DNA: TGCAGCGTTGAAAACAGCGAGGAGCTGTTTTTT. Residues: CSVENSEELFF.

CDR3 amino acids: CASSSQGLAGDDSYNEQFF. The CDR3 DNA sequence: TGTGCCAGCAGCTCCCAGGGACTAGCGGGGGACGACTCCTACAATGAGCAGTTCTTC. The chain carries TRBV11-1 and TRBJ2-1; the match to TRBD2 covers 14 bases. The CDR3 is 19 residues long. The germline V gene encodes CDR1 SGHAT and CDR2 FQDESV (reference sequence). J gave up 0 bases and V 4 bases, and 8 bases lay outside the gene matches. Supplemented by reference TRBV11-1 and TRBJ2-1, the full variable domain reads EAEVAQSPRYKITEKSQAVAFWCDPISGHATLYWYRQILGQGPELLVQFQDESVVDDSQLPKDRFSAERLKGVDSTLKIQPAELGDSAMYLCASSSQGLAGDDSYNEQFFGPGTRLTVL.

The chain recombines TRBV3-1 with TRBJ1-2; D perhaps matches TRBD1 (5 bases). Germline CDR1 reads LGHDT; CDR2 reads YNNKEL (reference sequence). The V end lost 1 base, the J end lost 7 bases, and 13 bases lay between the germline ends. This CDR3 is 14 amino acids long. The CDR3 region is CASSQVRGAFGYTF. In DNA, the CDR3 is TGTGCCAGCAGCCAAGTACGTGGGGCTTTTGGCTACACCTTC.

J is TRBJ2-1 and V is TRBV4-1, with D perhaps matching TRBD2 (6 bases). The CDR3 spans 19 residues. With 0 bases removed from V and 0 bases from J, the gap between germline ends came to 18 bases. CDR1 and CDR2 (germline): MGHRA, YSYEKL. The CDR3 sequence is CASSQDWPWAGSSYNEQFF. In nucleotides, the CDR3 is TGCGCCAGCAGCCAAGATTGGCCGTGGGCGGGGAGCTCCTACAATGAGCAGTTCTTC.

The chain is built from TRBV11-1 and TRBJ2-2; 9 positions match TRBD1. In germline, CDR1 is SGHAT, CDR2 FQDESV (reference sequence). The CDR3 spans 19 residues. With 4 bases clipped from V and 0 bases from J, the junction kept 12 bases outside the gene matches. The CDR3 loop is CASSSTDRGVSANTGELFF. CDR3 in DNA: TGTGCCAGCAGCTCGACCGACAGGGGGGTTTCCGCGAACACCGGGGAGCTGTTTTTT.

The chain combines TRBV27 with TRBJ2-5; 9 nucleotides match TRBD2. The V and J ends lost 6 bases and 7 bases, in that order; junction bases with no gene match: 12. The CDR3 spans 15 residues. Germline V gives CDR1 MNHEY, CDR2 SMNVEV (reference sequence). Here the CDR3 DNA reads TGTGCCAGCAGACCGGGACTAGCCGTTTTGGGGACCCAGTACTTC. It is translated as CASRPGLAVLGTQYF.

J is TRBJ2-5 and V is TRBV9, with TRBD2 matching 12 bases. Per germline, CDR1 SGDLS and CDR2 YYNGEE. This CDR3 has 16 residues. J gave up 5 bases and V 0 bases, and 5 bases lay outside the gene matches. The CDR3 reads CASSVDLAGGRETQYF. In nucleotides, the CDR3 is TGTGCCAGCAGCGTAGATCTAGCGGGGGGGCGGGAGACCCAGTACTTC.

This clonotype was detected a few times. The V gene is TRBV20-1, the J gene TRBJ1-2, with 8 positions matching TRBD1. Germline V gene lookup returns CDR1 DFQATT and CDR2 SNEGSKA (reference sequence). This CDR3 contains 14 residues. V gave up 5 bases and J gave up 3 bases; unmatched junction bases: 8. CDR3 region: CSALDRDDDYGYTF. CDR3 in DNA: TGCAGTGCTCTGGACAGGGACGACGACTATGGCTACACCTTC.

The rearrangement uses TRBV12-3 or TRBV12-4 and TRBJ2-5; D not certain. The CDR3 is made up of 15 amino acids. Trimming took off 6 bases at V and 5 bases at J, with 19 bases between the two ends. CDR3 coding DNA: TGTGCCAGCAGAACCGACTTGGCCGCCGGGGAGACCCAGTACTTC. It is translated as CASRTDLAAGETQYF.

A few counts support this clonotype. This chain connects TRBV20-1 to TRBJ2-7, with 12 bases matching TRBD2. The CDR3 is made up of 14 amino acids. J lost 2 bases, V lost 5 bases, and 4 bases had no gene match. Germline V lookup: CDR1 DFQATT, CDR2 SNEGSKA (reference sequence). In DNA form, the CDR3 reads TGCAGTGCTGAGACTAGCGGGAGTCCCTACGAGCAGTACTTC. Translated, it gives CSAETSGSPYEQYF.

This clonotype was counted only a few times. The chain is built from TRBV28 and TRBJ2-3, with 9 bases aligning to TRBD2. This CDR3 is built from 16 residues. CDR1 and CDR2 from the germline V gene are MDHEN and SYDVKM. V lost 5 bases and J lost 2; bases outside the gene matches: 8. CDR3 region: CASSARLAELTDTQYF. CDR3 DNA sequence: TGTGCCAGCAGTGCAAGACTAGCGGAGCTCACAGATACGCAGTATTTT.

This clonotype has a handful of counts. The rearrangement uses TRBV7-9 and TRBJ2-7; TRBD2 matches at 9 bases. V dropped 3 bases and J dropped 5; count of bases not matched to a gene: 5. The CDR3 length is 14 residues. Germline V gene data show CDR1 as SEHNR and CDR2 as FQNEAQ (reference sequence). This CDR3 is CASSLAGGPDEQYF. As DNA, the CDR3 is TGTGCCAGCAGCTTGGCGGGAGGGCCAGACGAGCAGTACTTC.